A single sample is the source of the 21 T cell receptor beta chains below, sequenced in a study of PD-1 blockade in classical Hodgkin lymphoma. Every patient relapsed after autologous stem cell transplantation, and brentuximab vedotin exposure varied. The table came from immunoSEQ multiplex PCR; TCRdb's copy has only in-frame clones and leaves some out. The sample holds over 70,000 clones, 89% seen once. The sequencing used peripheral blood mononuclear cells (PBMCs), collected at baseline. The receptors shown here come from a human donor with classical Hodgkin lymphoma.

As DNA, the CDR3 is TGCAGCGTTGATGGGTGGATTGATGGCGAGCAGTACTTC. It is translated as CSVDGWIDGEQYF. V and J are TRBV29-1 and TRBJ2-7, with no clear D. The germline CDR1 and CDR2 sequences are SQVTM and ANQGSEA. This CDR3 region has 13 residues. The ends were cut back, 3 bases at V and 6 bases at J, with 15 bases in the middle.

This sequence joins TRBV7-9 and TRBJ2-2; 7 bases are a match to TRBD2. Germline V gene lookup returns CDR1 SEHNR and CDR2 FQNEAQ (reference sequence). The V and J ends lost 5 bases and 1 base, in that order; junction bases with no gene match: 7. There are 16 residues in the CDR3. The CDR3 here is CASSGRERENTGELFF. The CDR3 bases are TGTGCCAGCAGCGGGCGAGAGCGGGAGAACACCGGGGAGCTGTTTTTT.

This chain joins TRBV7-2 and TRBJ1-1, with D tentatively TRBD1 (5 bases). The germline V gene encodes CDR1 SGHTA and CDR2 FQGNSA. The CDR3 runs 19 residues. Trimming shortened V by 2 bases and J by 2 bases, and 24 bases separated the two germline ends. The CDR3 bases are TGTGCCAGCAGCTTATATATCCAGTCAGTAGGGGCTAAAAACACTGAAGCTTTCTTT. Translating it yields CASSLYIQSVGAKNTEAFF.

CDR3 bases: TGTGCCAGTAGTTCGACAGGGCAAGAGACCCAGTACTTC. It yields the protein CASSSTGQETQYF. The rearrangement links TRBV19 to TRBJ2-5, with 7 bases lining up with TRBD1. The CDR3 loop spans 13 amino acids. Germline V gene lookup returns CDR1 LNHDA and CDR2 SQIVND (reference sequence). V dropped 5 bases and J dropped 2; count of bases not matched to a gene: 2. The full variable domain, completed using reference TRBV19 and TRBJ2-5, is DGGITQSPKYLFRKEGQNVTLSCEQNLNHDAMYWYRQDPGQGLRLIYYSQIVNDFQKGDIAEGYSVSREKKESFPLTVTSAQKNPTAFYLCASSSTGQETQYFGPGTRLLVL.

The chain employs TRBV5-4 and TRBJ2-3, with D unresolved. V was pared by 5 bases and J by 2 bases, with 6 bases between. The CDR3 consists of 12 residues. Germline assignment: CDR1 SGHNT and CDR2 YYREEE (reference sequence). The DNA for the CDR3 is TGTGCCAGCAGACTTAACACAGATACGCAGTATTTT. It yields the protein CASRLNTDTQYF.

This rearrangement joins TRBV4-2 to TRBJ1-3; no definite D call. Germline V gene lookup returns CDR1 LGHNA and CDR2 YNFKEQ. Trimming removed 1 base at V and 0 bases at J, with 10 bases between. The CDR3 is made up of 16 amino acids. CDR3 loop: CASSQGAGASGNTIYF. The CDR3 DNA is TGTGCCAGCAGCCAAGGGGCGGGAGCCTCTGGAAACACCATATATTTT.

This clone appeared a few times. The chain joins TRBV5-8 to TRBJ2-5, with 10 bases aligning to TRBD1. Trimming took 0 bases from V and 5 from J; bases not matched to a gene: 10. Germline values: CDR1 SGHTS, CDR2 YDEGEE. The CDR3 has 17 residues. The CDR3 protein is CASSLGQGAIGRETQYF. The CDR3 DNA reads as TGTGCCAGCAGCTTGGGACAGGGGGCCATCGGTCGTGAGACCCAGTACTTC.

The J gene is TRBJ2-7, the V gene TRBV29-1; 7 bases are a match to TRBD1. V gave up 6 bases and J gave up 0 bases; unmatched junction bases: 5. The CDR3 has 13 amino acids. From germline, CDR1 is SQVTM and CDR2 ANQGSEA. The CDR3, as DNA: TGCAGCGTCCTCCGGGACAGCTCCTACGAGCAGTACTTC. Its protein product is CSVLRDSSYEQYF.

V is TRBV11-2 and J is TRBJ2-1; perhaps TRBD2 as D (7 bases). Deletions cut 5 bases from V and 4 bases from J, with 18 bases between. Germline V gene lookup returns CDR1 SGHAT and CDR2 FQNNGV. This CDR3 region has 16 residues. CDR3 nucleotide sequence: TGTGCCAGCAGCCCCCTCAGCGGGACACTATACAATGAGCAGTTCTTC. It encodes CASSPLSGTLYNEQFF.

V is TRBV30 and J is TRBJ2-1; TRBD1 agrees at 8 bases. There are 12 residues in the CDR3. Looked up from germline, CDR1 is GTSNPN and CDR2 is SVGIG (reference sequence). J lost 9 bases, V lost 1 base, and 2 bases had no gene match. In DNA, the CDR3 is TGTGCCTGGAGTGACACAGGGGGTGAGCAGTTCTTC. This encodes CAWSDTGGEQFF.

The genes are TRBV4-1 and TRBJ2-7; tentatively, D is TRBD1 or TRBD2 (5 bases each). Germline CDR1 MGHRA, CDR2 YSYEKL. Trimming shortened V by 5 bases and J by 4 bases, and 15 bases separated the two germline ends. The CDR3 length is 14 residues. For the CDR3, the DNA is TGCGCCAGCAGCTCTCCAGCCAGGGAGTACGAGCAGTACTTC. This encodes CASSSPAREYEQYF.

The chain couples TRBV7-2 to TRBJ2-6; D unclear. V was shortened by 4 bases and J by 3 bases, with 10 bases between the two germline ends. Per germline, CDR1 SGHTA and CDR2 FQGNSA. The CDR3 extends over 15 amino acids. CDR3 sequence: CASSYSPVGANVLTF. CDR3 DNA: TGTGCCAGCAGCTACTCCCCGGTTGGGGCCAACGTCCTGACTTTC.

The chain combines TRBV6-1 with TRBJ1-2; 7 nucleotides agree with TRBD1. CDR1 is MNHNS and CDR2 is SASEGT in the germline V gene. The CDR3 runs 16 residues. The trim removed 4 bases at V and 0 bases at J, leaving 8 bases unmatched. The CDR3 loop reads CASSGGGQKPNYGYTF. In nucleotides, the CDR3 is TGTGCCAGCAGTGGTGGGGGACAGAAGCCTAACTATGGCTACACCTTC.

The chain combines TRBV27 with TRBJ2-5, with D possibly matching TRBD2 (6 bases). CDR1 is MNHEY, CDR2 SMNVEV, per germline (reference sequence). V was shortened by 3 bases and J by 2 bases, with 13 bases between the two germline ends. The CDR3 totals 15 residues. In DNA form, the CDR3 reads TGTGCCAGCAGTTTCGGAGGGTCATCACAAGAGACCCAGTACTTC. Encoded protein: CASSFGGSSQETQYF.

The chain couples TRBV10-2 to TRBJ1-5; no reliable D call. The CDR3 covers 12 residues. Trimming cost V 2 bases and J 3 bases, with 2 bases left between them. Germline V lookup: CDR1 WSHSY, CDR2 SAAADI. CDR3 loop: CASSELNQPQHF. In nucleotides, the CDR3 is TGCGCCAGCAGTGAGCTCAATCAGCCCCAGCATTTT.

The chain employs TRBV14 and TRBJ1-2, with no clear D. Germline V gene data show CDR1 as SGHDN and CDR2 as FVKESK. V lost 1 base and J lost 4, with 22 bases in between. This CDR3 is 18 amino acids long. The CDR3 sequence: CASSQGGPSRLVSYGYTF. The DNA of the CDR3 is TGTGCCAGCAGCCAAGGGGGTCCTTCACGGCTTGTATCCTATGGCTACACCTTC.

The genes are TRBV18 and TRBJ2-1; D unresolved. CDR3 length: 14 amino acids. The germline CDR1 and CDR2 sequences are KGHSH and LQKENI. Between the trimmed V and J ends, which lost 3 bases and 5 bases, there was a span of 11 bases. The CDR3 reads CASSPLGANNEQFF. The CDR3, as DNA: TGTGCCAGCTCACCCTTGGGCGCTAACAATGAGCAGTTCTTC.

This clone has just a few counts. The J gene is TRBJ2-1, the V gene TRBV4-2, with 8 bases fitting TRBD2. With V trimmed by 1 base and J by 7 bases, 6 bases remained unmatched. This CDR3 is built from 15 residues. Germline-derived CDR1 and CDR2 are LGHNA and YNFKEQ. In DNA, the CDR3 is TGTGCCAGCAGCCAAGGGTCTAGCGGGTTAAATGAGCAGTTCTTC. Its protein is CASSQGSSGLNEQFF.

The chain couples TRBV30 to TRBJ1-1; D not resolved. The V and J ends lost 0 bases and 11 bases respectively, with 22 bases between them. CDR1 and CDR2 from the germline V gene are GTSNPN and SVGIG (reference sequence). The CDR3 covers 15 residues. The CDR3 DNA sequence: TGTGCCTGGAGTGTCGGTGCTTTGGTGCATATTGGGGCTTTCTTT. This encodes CAWSVGALVHIGAFF. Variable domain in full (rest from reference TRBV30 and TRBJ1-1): SQTIHQWPATLVQPVGSPLSLECTVEGTSNPNLYWYRQAAGRGLQLLFYSVGIGQISSEVPQNLSASRPQDRQFILSSKKLLLSDSGFYLCAWSVGALVHIGAFFGQGTRLTVV.

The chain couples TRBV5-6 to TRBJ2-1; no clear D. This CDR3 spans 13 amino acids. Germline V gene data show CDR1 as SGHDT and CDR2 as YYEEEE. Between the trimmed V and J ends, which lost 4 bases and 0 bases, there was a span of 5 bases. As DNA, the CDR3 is TGTGCCAGCAGCCGTTTCTCCTACAATGAGCAGTTCTTC. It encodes CASSRFSYNEQFF.

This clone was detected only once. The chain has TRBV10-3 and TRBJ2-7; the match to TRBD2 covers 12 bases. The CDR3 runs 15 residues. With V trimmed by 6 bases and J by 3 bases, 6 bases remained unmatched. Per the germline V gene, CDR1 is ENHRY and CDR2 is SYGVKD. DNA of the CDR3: TGTGCCATCAGCCAACTAGCGGGAGGAGACTACGAGCAGTACTTC. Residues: CAISQLAGGDYEQYF.